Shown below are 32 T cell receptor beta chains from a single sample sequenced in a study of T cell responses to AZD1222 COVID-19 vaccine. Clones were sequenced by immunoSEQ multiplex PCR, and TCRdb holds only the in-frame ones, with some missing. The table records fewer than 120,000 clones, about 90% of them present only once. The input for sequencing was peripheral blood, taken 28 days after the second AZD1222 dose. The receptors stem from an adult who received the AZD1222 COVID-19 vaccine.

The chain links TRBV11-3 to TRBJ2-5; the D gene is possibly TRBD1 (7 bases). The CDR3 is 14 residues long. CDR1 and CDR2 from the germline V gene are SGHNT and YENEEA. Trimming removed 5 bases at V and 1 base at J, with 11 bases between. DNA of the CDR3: TGTGCCAGCAGCCAGGGGGGCCGCCAAGAGACCCAGTACTTC. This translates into CASSQGGRQETQYF.

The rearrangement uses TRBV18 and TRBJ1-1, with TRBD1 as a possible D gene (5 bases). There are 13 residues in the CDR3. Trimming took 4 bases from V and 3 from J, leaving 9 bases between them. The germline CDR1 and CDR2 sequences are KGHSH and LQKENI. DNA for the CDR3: TGTGCCAGCTCACAGCTGACAGACACTGAAGCTTTCTTT. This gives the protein CASSQLTDTEAFF.

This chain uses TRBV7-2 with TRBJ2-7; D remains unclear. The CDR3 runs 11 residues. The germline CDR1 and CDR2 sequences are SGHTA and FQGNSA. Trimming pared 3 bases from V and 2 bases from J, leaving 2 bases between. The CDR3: CASSFAYEQYF. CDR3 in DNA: TGTGCCAGCAGCTTCGCCTACGAGCAGTACTTC.

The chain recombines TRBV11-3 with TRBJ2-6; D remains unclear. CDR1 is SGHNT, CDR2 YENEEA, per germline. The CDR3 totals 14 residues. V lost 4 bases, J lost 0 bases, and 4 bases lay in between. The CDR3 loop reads CASSSFSGANVLTF. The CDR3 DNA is TGTGCCAGCAGCTCCTTCTCTGGGGCCAACGTCCTGACTTTC. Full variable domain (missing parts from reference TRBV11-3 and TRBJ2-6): EAGVVQSPRYKIIEKKQPVAFWCNPISGHNTLYWYLQNLGQGPELLIRYENEEAVDDSQLPKDRFSAERLKGVDSTLKIQPAELGDSAVYLCASSSFSGANVLTFGAGSRLTVL.

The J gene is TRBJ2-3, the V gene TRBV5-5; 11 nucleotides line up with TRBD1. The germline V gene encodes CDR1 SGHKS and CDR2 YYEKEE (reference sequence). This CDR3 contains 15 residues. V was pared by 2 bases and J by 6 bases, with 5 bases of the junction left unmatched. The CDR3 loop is CASSLGQGAVDTQYF. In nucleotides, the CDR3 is TGTGCCAGCAGCTTAGGACAGGGGGCGGTGGATACGCAGTATTTT.

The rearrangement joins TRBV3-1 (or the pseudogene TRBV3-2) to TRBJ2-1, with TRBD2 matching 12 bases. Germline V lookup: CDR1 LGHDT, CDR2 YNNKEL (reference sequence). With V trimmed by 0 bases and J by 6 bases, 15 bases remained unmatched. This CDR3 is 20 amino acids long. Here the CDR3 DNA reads TGTGCCAGCAGCCAAGATCCTGCACTAGCGGGAGGACTAATGGGCAATGAGCAGTTCTTC. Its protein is CASSQDPALAGGLMGNEQFF.

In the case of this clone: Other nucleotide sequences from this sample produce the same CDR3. CDR3 sequence reads: CASSQGLNYGYTF. In DNA form, the CDR3 reads TGTGCCAGCAGCCAAGGGCTGAACTATGGCTACACCTTC. The genes are TRBV14 and TRBJ1-2; the D is unclear. This CDR3 spans 13 amino acids. Between the trimmed V and J ends, which lost 1 base and 2 bases, there was a span of 5 bases. Germline V CDR1 and CDR2: SGHDN, FVKESK.

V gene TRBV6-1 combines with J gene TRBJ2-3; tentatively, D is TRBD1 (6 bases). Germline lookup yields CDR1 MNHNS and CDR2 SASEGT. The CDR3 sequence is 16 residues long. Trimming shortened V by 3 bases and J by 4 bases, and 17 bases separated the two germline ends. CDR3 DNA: TGTGCCAGCAGTGATAGGGACACCATGGGGGCAGATACGCAGTATTTT. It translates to CASSDRDTMGADTQYF.

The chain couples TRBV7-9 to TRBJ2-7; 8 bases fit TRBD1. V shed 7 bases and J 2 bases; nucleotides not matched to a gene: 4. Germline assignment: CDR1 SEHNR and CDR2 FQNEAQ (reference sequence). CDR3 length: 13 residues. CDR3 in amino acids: CASNDRGPYEQYF. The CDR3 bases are TGTGCCAGCAATGACAGGGGTCCCTACGAGCAGTACTTC.

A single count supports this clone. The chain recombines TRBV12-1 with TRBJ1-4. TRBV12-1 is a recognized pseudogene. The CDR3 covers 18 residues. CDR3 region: CASSFDNRAGDWVEKLFF. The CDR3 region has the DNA TGTGCCAGCAGCTTTGACAACCGGGCGGGGGACTGGGTCGAAAAACTGTTTTTT.

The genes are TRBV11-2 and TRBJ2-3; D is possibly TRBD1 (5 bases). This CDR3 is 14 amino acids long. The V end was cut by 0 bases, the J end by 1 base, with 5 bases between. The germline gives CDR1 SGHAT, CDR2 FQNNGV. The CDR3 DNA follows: TGTGCCAGCAGCTTAGACAGGGGCACAGATACGCAGTATTTT. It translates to CASSLDRGTDTQYF.

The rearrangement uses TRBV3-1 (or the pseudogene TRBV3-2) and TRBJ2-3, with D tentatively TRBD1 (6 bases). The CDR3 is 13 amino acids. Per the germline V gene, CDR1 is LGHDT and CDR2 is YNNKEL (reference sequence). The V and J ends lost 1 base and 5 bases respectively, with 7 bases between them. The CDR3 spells CASSQAGEDTQYF. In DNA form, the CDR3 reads TGTGCCAGCAGCCAAGCAGGGGAAGATACGCAGTATTTT.

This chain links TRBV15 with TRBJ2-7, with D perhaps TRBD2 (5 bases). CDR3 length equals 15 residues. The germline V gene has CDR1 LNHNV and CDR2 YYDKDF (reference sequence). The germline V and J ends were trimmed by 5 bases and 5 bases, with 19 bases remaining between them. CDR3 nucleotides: TGTGCCACCAGCCCCACCACGGAAAGCGGCCACGAGCAGTACTTC. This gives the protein CATSPTTESGHEQYF.

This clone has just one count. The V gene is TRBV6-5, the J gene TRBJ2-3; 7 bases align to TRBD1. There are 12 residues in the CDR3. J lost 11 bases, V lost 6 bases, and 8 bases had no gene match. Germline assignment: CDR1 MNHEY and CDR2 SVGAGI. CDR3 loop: CASSPGQRKQYF. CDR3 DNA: TGTGCCAGCAGCCCGGGACAGCGGAAGCAGTATTTT.

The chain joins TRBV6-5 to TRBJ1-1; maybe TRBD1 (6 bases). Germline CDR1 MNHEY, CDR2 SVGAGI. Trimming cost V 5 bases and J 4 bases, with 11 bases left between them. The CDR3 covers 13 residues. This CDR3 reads CASSNRESTEAFF. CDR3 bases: TGTGCCAGCAGTAACAGGGAGAGCACTGAAGCTTTCTTT.

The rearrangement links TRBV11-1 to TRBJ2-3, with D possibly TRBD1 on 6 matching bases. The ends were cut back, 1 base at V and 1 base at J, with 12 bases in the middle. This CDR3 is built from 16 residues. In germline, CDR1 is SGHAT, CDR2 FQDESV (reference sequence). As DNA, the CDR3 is TGTGCCAGCAGCTTAGGGGGACACCTTGGCACAGATACGCAGTATTTT. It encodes CASSLGGHLGTDTQYF.

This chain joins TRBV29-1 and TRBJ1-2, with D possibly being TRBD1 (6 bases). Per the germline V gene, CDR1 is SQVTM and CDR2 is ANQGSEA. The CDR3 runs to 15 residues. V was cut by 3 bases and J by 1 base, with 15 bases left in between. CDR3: CSVETFGGINYGYTF. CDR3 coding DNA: TGCAGCGTTGAGACTTTCGGGGGCATTAACTATGGCTACACCTTC.

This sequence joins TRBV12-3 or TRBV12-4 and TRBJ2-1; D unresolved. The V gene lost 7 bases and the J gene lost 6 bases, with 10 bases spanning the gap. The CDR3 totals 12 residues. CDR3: CASTQAGNEQFF. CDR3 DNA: TGTGCCAGCACCCAAGCTGGCAATGAGCAGTTCTTC.

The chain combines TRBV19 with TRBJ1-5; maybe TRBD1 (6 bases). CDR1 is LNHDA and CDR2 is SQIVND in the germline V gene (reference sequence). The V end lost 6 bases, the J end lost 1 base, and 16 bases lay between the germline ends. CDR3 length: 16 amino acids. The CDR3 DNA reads TGTGCCAGTAGGCCGTTTGTAGGGGGGAGCAATCAGCCCCAGCATTTT. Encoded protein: CASRPFVGGSNQPQHF. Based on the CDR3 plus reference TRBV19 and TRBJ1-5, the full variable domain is DGGITQSPKYLFRKEGQNVTLSCEQNLNHDAMYWYRQDPGQGLRLIYYSQIVNDFQKGDIAEGYSVSREKKESFPLTVTSAQKNPTAFYLCASRPFVGGSNQPQHFGDGTRLSIL.

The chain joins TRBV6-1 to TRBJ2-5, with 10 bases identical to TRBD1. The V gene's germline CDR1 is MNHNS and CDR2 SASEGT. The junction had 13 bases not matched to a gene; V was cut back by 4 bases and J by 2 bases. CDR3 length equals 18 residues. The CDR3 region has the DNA TGTGCCAGCAGTGCGGGACAGGGGATCCCCCGGGAACAAGAGACCCAGTACTTC. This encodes CASSAGQGIPREQETQYF.

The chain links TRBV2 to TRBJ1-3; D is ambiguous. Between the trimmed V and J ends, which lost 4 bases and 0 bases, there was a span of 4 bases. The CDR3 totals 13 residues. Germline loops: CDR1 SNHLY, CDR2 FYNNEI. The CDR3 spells CASSVSSGNTIYF. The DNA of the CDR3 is TGTGCCAGCAGTGTCTCCTCTGGAAACACCATATATTTT.

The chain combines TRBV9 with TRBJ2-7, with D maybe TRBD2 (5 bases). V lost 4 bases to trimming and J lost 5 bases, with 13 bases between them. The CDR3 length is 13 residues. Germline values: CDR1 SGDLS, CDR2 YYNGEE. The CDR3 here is CASSPRGGDEQYF. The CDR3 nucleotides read TGTGCCAGCAGCCCGAGAGGAGGTGACGAGCAGTACTTC.

CDR3 DNA: TGTGCCTGGACAGGACAAGGCAATCAGCCCCAGCATTTT. Its protein product is CAWTGQGNQPQHF. The rearrangement uses TRBV30 and TRBJ1-5; tentatively, D is TRBD1 (5 bases). Germline V gene data show CDR1 as GTSNPN and CDR2 as SVGIG (reference sequence). The CDR3 is 13 residues long. V shed 4 bases and J shed 2 bases, with 9 bases lying between them.

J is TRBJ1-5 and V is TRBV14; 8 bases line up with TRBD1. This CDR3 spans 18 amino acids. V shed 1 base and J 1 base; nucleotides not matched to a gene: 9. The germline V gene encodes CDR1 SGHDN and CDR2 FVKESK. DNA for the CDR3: TGTGCCAGCAGCCAAGGAGCGGACAGGGTGTCGAGCAATCAGCCCCAGCATTTT. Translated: CASSQGADRVSSNQPQHF.

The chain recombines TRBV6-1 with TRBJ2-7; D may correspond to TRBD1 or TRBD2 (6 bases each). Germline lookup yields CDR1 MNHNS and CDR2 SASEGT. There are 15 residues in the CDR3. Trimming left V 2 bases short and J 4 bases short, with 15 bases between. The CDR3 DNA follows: TGTGCCAGCAGTGAATTCCCGGGGGCTAGTTACGAGCAGTACTTC. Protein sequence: CASSEFPGASYEQYF.

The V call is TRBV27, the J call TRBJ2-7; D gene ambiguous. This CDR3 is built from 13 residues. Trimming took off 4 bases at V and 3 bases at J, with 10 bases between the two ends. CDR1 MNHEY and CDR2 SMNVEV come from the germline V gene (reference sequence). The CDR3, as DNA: TGTGCCAGCAGTTCCCCCCGCTTCTACGAGCAGTACTTC. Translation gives CASSSPRFYEQYF.

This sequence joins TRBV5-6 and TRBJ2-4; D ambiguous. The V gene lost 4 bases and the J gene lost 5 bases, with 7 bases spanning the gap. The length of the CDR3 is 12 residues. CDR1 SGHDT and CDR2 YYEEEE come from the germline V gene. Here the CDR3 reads CASSSDQNIQYF. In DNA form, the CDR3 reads TGTGCCAGCAGCAGCGACCAAAACATTCAGTACTTC. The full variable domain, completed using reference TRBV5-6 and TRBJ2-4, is DAGVTQSPTHLIKTRGQQVTLRCSPKSGHDTVSWYQQALGQGPQFIFQYYEEEERQRGNFPDRFSGHQFPNYSSELNVNALLLGDSALYLCASSSDQNIQYFGAGTRLSVL.

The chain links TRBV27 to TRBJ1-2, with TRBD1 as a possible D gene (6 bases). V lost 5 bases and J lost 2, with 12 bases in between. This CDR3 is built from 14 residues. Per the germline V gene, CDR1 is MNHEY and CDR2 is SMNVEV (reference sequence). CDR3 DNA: TGTGCCAGCAGTGGGTCCGGGACAAACTATGGCTACACCTTC. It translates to CASSGSGTNYGYTF.

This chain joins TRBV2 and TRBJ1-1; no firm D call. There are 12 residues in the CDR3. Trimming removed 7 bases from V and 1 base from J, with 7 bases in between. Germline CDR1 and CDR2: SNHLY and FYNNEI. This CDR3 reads CASILGNTEAFF. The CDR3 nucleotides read TGTGCCAGCATTCTAGGGAACACTGAAGCTTTCTTT. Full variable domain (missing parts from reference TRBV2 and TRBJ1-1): EPEVTQTPSHQVTQMGQEVILRCVPISNHLYFYWYRQILGQKVEFLVSFYNNEISEKSEIFDDQFSVERPDGSNFTLKIRSTKLEDSAMYFCASILGNTEAFFGQGTRLTVV.

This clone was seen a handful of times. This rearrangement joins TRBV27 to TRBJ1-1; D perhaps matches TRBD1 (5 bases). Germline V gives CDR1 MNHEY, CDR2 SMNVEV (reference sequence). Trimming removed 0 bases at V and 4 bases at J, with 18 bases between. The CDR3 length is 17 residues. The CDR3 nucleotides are TGTGCCAGCAGTTTATCTGCTCAGGGAGGGAGAGGCACTGAAGCTTTCTTT. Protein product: CASSLSAQGGRGTEAFF.

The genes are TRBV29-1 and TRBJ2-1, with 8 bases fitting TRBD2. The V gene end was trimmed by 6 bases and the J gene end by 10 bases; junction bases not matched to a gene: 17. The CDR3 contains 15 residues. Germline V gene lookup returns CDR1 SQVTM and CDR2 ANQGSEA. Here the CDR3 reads CSVRRGGDPRTEQFF. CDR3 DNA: TGCAGCGTGCGACGGGGGGGGGACCCAAGAACCGAGCAGTTCTTC.

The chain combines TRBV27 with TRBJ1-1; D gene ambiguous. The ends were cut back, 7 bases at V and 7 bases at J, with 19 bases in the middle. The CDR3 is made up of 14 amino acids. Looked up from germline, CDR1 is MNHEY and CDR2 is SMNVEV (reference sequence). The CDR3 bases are TGTGCCAGCAAACCAAGGGCAGACTCCTATGAAGCTTTCTTT. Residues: CASKPRADSYEAFF.